The next 27 T cell receptor beta chains were all read from a single sample in a study of post-analysis software for immune sequencing data. Their specific antigens are unknown. TCR beta libraries were prepared from cDNA with unique molecular identifiers. TCRdb ran MiXCR on the PCR reads and lists one entry per CDR3 protein. The sample holds hundreds of thousands of distinct CDR3 sequences; 25% to 30% are singletons and the top ten take more than 0.45%. Study results and limitations: TRBV5-6, TRBV5-1 and TRBV20-1 were among four to six TRBV segments more frequent in patients than controls.

Specimen: blood. Every receptor here comes from a girl between 10 and 17 years old with multiple sclerosis.

The J gene is TRBJ1-5, the V gene TRBV12-3 or TRBV12-4; 12 positions agree with TRBD1. The CDR3 covers 15 residues. The V segment lost 6 bases and the J segment 5 bases; nucleotides outside the gene matches: 5. CDR3 nucleotide sequence: TGTGCCAGCAGGGCCGGGACAGGGGGCGATCAGCCCCAGCATTTT. Amino acids: CASRAGTGGDQPQHF.

The chain joins TRBV7-3 to TRBJ2-1; D is perhaps TRBD2 (6 bases). Germline V CDR1 and CDR2: SGHTA, FQGTGA. V lost 2 bases and J 8 bases, leaving 19 bases between the germline ends. The CDR3 extends over 16 amino acids. The CDR3 nucleotides are TGTGCCAGCAGCTTAGGGACGGGAGTTAATGGAGATGAGCAGTTCTTC. Translated, it gives CASSLGTGVNGDEQFF.

The chain carries TRBV6-2 or TRBV6-3 and TRBJ2-1; 8 positions match TRBD2. The CDR3 has 17 amino acids. The V segment lost 2 bases and the J segment 4 bases; nucleotides outside the gene matches: 10. Germline CDR1 MNHEY, CDR2 SVGEGT. In nucleotides, the CDR3 is TGTGCCAGCAGTTACGACCAAACTAGCGGCGAGTACAATGAGCAGTTCTTC. Its translation: CASSYDQTSGEYNEQFF.

The CDR3: CAIRGTGELFF. The CDR3, as DNA: TGTGCCATCCGGGGCACCGGGGAGCTGTTTTTT. The chain employs TRBV10-3 and TRBJ2-2; the D gene is possibly TRBD2 (5 bases). The V end lost 8 bases, the J end lost 4 bases, and 5 bases lay between the germline ends. Germline-derived CDR1 and CDR2 are ENHRY and SYGVKD. CDR3 size: 11 residues.

This sequence joins TRBV2 and TRBJ2-4, with TRBD2 matching 10 bases. V lost 5 bases and J lost 7; bases outside the gene matches: 11. CDR3 length: 16 amino acids. Germline CDR1 SNHLY, CDR2 FYNNEI. CDR3 loop: CASSLPLAGDRNIQYF. CDR3 in DNA: TGTGCCAGCAGTCTACCTCTAGCGGGAGATCGGAACATTCAGTACTTC.

This chain connects TRBV7-2 to TRBJ2-5; TRBD2 matches 8 bases. Germline assignment: CDR1 SGHTA and CDR2 FQGNSA. The CDR3 has 17 amino acids. V lost 1 base, J lost 7 bases, and 14 bases stayed unmatched. In DNA form, the CDR3 reads TGTGCCAGCAGCTTAGGGGAACTTACTAGCGGTCTAGGGACCCAGTACTTC. This gives the protein CASSLGELTSGLGTQYF.

The chain has TRBV6-1 and TRBJ2-5; 7 nucleotides line up with TRBD2. This CDR3 comprises 15 residues. V lost 10 bases to trimming and J lost 5 bases; unmatched junction nucleotides: 16. CDR1 is MNHNS and CDR2 is SASEGT in the germline V gene. CDR3 coding DNA: TGTGCCACCCGACGAGGGAGGGCCGTGGCGGAGACCCAGTACTTC. This translates into CATRRGRAVAETQYF.

The chain recombines TRBV6-2 or TRBV6-3 with TRBJ2-5; a possible D gene is TRBD2 (5 bases). V was clipped by 4 bases and J by 11 bases, with 17 bases between them. Germline V gene data show CDR1 as MNHEY and CDR2 as SVGEGT. The CDR3 has 13 amino acids. The CDR3 here is CASSSVGVGVQYF. As DNA, the CDR3 is TGTGCCAGCAGTTCGGTCGGGGTCGGGGTGCAGTACTTC.

The chain recombines TRBV20-1 with TRBJ2-7, with 8 bases fitting TRBD2. Unmatched junction bases numbered 4, after V lost 0 bases and J lost 0 bases. Germline CDR1 is DFQATT and CDR2 is SNEGSKA (reference sequence). The CDR3 spans 15 residues. CDR3 amino acids: CSAREAGTSSYEQYF. CDR3 bases: TGCAGTGCTAGAGAGGCAGGGACTAGCTCCTACGAGCAGTACTTC.

The chain links TRBV7-2 to TRBJ2-3, with TRBD1 matching 9 bases. Germline assignment: CDR1 SGHTA and CDR2 FQGNSA. The CDR3 has 15 residues. V gave up 7 bases and J gave up 2 bases; unmatched junction bases: 7. The CDR3 is CASTRGQGLTDTQYF. The CDR3 coding sequence is TGTGCCAGCACCCGTGGACAGGGGCTCACAGATACGCAGTATTTT.

This chain joins TRBV11-2 and TRBJ1-5; D is unclear. CDR3 length equals 13 residues. Germline values: CDR1 SGHAT, CDR2 FQNNGV. The V and J ends lost 3 bases and 5 bases respectively, with 8 bases between them. The CDR3 is CASSFGDDQPQHF. CDR3 bases: TGTGCCAGCAGCTTCGGGGATGATCAGCCCCAGCATTTT.

V usage is TRBV6-1 and J usage is TRBJ2-1; D is ambiguous. Trimming took 3 bases from V and 4 from J, leaving 16 bases between them. This CDR3 contains 16 residues. Germline V CDR1 and CDR2: MNHNS, SASEGT. Written as DNA, the CDR3 is TGTGCCAGCAGTGAGGTGTATAGTGAGCCTTACAATGAGCAGTTCTTC. It specifies CASSEVYSEPYNEQFF.

There are many counts of this clonotype. This chain uses TRBV7-2 with TRBJ1-2, with TRBD1 as a possible D gene (6 bases). The CDR3 runs 16 residues. V dropped 6 bases and J dropped 3 bases, with 20 bases sitting between them. CDR1 SGHTA and CDR2 FQGNSA come from the germline V gene. CDR3 in amino acids: CASRRTGQGLYYGYTF. The CDR3 DNA reads as TGTGCCAGCAGGAGAACGGGACAAGGCCTTTACTATGGCTACACCTTC.

In this sample, this clonotype turned up a few times. The chain couples TRBV20-1 to TRBJ2-1, with 11 bases fitting TRBD1. Per the germline V gene, CDR1 is DFQATT and CDR2 is SNEGSKA (reference sequence). The CDR3 covers 15 residues. V lost 2 bases and J lost 2; bases outside the gene matches: 2. CDR3 in DNA: TGCAGTGCTAGAAGGACAGGGGGCACCTACAATGAGCAGTTCTTC. Translating it yields CSARRTGGTYNEQFF.

The chain combines TRBV4-3 with TRBJ1-1; no definite D call. Germline CDR1 is LGHNA and CDR2 is YSLEER. With 0 bases removed from V and 2 bases from J, the gap between germline ends came to 13 bases. The CDR3 extends over 16 amino acids. In DNA form, the CDR3 reads TGCGCCAGCAGCCAAGATCTCGTAGTCTTAAACACTGAAGCTTTCTTT. This codes for CASSQDLVVLNTEAFF.

Notes on this clonotype: An end of the junction differs from the germline gene, which may be a read error. The V call is TRBV7-8, the J call TRBJ2-6, with D maybe TRBD1 (5 bases). The CDR3 is made up of 15 amino acids. Germline V gene lookup returns CDR1 SGHVS and CDR2 FQNEAQ. The CDR3: CASSQGGSGANVPTF. The CDR3 DNA follows: TGTGCCAGCAGCCAAGGTGGCTCTGGGGCCAACGTCCCGACTTTC.

The table lists this clonotype with a few counts. The chain carries TRBV7-2 and TRBJ2-1, with TRBD2 matching over 9 bases. Germline V CDR1 and CDR2: SGHTA, FQGNSA. CDR3 length: 14 residues. The V gene end was trimmed by 7 bases and the J gene end by 7 bases; junction bases not matched to a gene: 8. DNA of the CDR3: TGTGCCAGCACGCTCCAGAGCGGGGGGAATGAGCAGTTCTTC. The encoded protein is CASTLQSGGNEQFF.

This clonotype was counted many times. The gene calls are TRBV4-3 and TRBJ1-2; D possibly corresponds to TRBD1 (6 bases). Trimming shortened V by 4 bases and J by 3 bases, and 15 bases separated the two germline ends. The CDR3 totals 15 residues. CDR1 and CDR2 (germline): LGHNA, YSLEER. The CDR3 reads CASSPRGGVDYGYTF. The DNA of the CDR3 is TGCGCCAGCAGCCCCCGAGGGGGAGTGGACTATGGCTACACCTTC.

The gene calls are TRBV12-3 or TRBV12-4 and TRBJ1-1; D is perhaps TRBD1 (6 bases). V was cut by 5 bases and J by 4 bases, with 14 bases left in between. There are 14 residues in the CDR3. As DNA, the CDR3 is TGTGCCAGCAGTCTCCTCGGGGGGCCCACTGAAGCTTTCTTT. Translating gives CASSLLGGPTEAFF.

The chain combines TRBV12-3 or TRBV12-4 with TRBJ2-1; D unresolved. CDR3 length equals 12 residues. The ends were cut back, 1 base at V and 5 bases at J, with 3 bases in the middle. In nucleotides, the CDR3 is TGTGCCAGCAGTTTAGAAAACAATGAGCAGTTCTTC. This codes for CASSLENNEQFF.

This clonotype was seen a handful of times. The rearrangement joins TRBV6-1 to TRBJ2-4, with D possibly being TRBD1 (5 bases). V lost 2 bases and J 8 bases, leaving 16 bases between the germline ends. CDR3 length equals 15 residues. Per germline, CDR1 MNHNS and CDR2 SASEGT. This CDR3 is CASSERGRALDIQYF. The DNA for the CDR3 is TGTGCCAGCAGTGAACGCGGCAGGGCTTTGGACATTCAGTACTTC.

The chain joins TRBV12-3 or TRBV12-4 to TRBJ2-1; 10 nucleotides agree with TRBD2. The CDR3 contains 16 residues. V shed 6 bases, J shed 3 bases, and the junction held 8 bases outside the gene matches. In nucleotides, the CDR3 is TGTGCCAGCAGGAGGAGCGGGAGGGCCGGCTACAATGAGCAGTTCTTC. Amino acid sequence: CASRRSGRAGYNEQFF.

As concerns this clonotype: A much larger clone lies one base from this, so it may be a read error. The J gene is TRBJ2-6, the V gene TRBV27; TRBD1 matches 7 bases. The CDR3 totals 16 residues. The germline gives CDR1 MNHEY, CDR2 SMNVEV (reference sequence). The chain's CDR3 is CAGSLLQGTGANVLTF. CDR3 sequence (DNA): TGTGCCGGCAGTTTATTACAGGGGACTGGGGCCAACGTCCTGACTTTC.

This clonotype was counted a few times. The chain is built from TRBV20-1 and TRBJ1-1; D remains ambiguous. The V gene lost 5 bases and the J gene lost 3 bases, with 10 bases spanning the gap. Germline CDR1 is DFQATT and CDR2 is SNEGSKA (reference sequence). The CDR3 contains 12 residues. The CDR3 nucleotides read TGCAGTGCTCCTCGACTTGACACTGAAGCTTTCTTT. It codes for CSAPRLDTEAFF.

This clonotype was detected a few times. The V and J genes are TRBV20-1 and TRBJ1-4; D perhaps matches TRBD1 (5 bases). From germline, CDR1 is DFQATT and CDR2 SNEGSKA (reference sequence). The CDR3 consists of 14 residues. Trimming took off 6 bases at V and 3 bases at J, with 14 bases between the two ends. The CDR3, as DNA: TGCAGTGCCCAGGGTTCCCAACCTAATGAAAAACTGTTTTTT. This sequence encodes CSAQGSQPNEKLFF.

In its sample, this clonotype was seen many times. The V call is TRBV5-1, the J call TRBJ1-2; D is ambiguous. The V and J ends lost 0 bases and 5 bases respectively, with 2 bases between them. The CDR3 contains 11 residues. Per the germline V gene, CDR1 is SGHRS and CDR2 is YFSETQ. This CDR3 is CASSLEYGYTF. In DNA form, the CDR3 reads TGCGCCAGCAGCTTGGAGTATGGCTACACCTTC.

This clonotype was recorded many times. The rearrangement uses TRBV7-2 and TRBJ2-5, with D uncertain. The V and J ends lost 5 bases and 0 bases respectively, with 4 bases between them. Germline CDR1 and CDR2: SGHTA and FQGNSA. There are 12 residues in the CDR3. CDR3 region: CASSRNQETQYF. DNA of the CDR3: TGTGCCAGCAGCCGGAACCAAGAGACCCAGTACTTC.